This T cell receptor (beta chain) appears in the sequencing data of a study of T cell repertoires in cytomegalovirus infection. About the research overall: Alongside well-studied HLA-B-restricted CMV epitopes, recently identified HLA-C-restricted CMV epitopes were also used. Evidence of both CMV infection and a matching HLA type came from public TCR beta signatures. Study outcomes and limitations: Carriers of CMV plus the relevant HLA were identified by cumulative public TCR beta family frequency. Across the ex vivo response, the dominant clonotypes were HLA-C-restricted CMV-specific TCR beta clonotypes.

Using its own MiXCR run on the reads, TCRdb lists one record per CDR3 protein. The table shows 110,000 to 150,000 distinct CDR3 sequences, with around 32% occurring only once. Worth noting for this clonotype: Its antigen is not identified.

Trimming took off 2 bases at V and 2 bases at J, with 7 bases between the two ends. The CDR3 is made up of 13 amino acids. Germline V gene sequence: CDR1 MNHEY, CDR2 SMNVEV (reference sequence). This specimen consisted of CD8+ T cells from cultured PBMCs, obtained from culture after CMV antigen stimulation. The clonotype originates from a human donor in good health (CMV status not recorded). Some clones in this sample may be carry-over from other donors' samples. The V gene is TRBV27, the J gene TRBJ2-7; D remains ambiguous. For the CDR3, the DNA is TGTGCCAGCAGTTTAAACGGCCCCTACGAGCAGTACTTC. As protein: CASSLNGPYEQYF.